A single sample is the source of the 3 T cell receptor beta chains below, sequenced in a study of T cell responses to AZD1222 COVID-19 vaccine. Repertoires were generated with immunoSEQ multiplex PCR, while TCRdb's copy carries only in-frame clones and drops some. Here the sample spans roughly 50,000 clones, about 85% being singletons. The specimen comprised peripheral blood, sampled on day 0 of AZD1222 vaccination. These receptors all stem from an adult in good health.

The chain has TRBV5-3 and TRBJ2-1; tentatively, D is TRBD1 (6 bases). TRBV5-3 is an ORF, with its function uncertain. The CDR3 has 14 amino acids. The ends were cut back, 6 bases at V and 5 bases at J, with 15 bases in the middle. CDR3 coding DNA: TGTGCCAGAAAGTACAGGGAAAGAGACAATGAGCAGTTCTTC. This translates into CARKYRERDNEQFF.

The rearrangement joins TRBV4-1 to TRBJ1-1; tentatively, D is TRBD1 (6 bases). The CDR3 totals 14 residues. Trimming removed 1 base from V and 3 bases from J, with 9 bases in between. The germline gives CDR1 MGHRA, CDR2 YSYEKL. CDR3 amino acids: CASSQGGAHTEAFF. The CDR3 nucleotides read TGCGCCAGCAGCCAAGGGGGGGCCCACACTGAAGCTTTCTTT.

This clone was counted only a few times. The chain couples TRBV5-6 to TRBJ1-4; D gene ambiguous. V lost 0 bases and J 0 bases, leaving 9 bases between the germline ends. This CDR3 is built from 16 residues. Germline V CDR1 and CDR2: SGHDT, YYEEEE. CDR3 DNA: TGTGCCAGCAGCTTGGACGGCCTATCAACTAATGAAAAACTGTTTTTT. It specifies CASSLDGLSTNEKLFF.